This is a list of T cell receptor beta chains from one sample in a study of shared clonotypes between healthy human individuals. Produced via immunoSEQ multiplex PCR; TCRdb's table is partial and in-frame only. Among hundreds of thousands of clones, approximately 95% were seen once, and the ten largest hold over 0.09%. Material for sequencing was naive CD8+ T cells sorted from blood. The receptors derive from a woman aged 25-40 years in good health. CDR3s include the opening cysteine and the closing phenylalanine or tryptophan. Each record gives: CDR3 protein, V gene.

CASSLLGQGNGAGTNTGELFF TRBV27
CASSLFGFLSSYEQYF TRBV5-1
CASKPGQGFSYEQYF TRBV11-1
CASSAASNTGELFF TRBV7-6
CASSQEEGLGNQPQHF TRBV4-1
CASSDEGPNTGELFF TRBV10-1
CASSLLGPLYEQYF TRBV28
CASSLFAGSGNQPQHF TRBV27
CAISESFGQGIGYTF TRBV10-3
CASSVGLHEQYF TRBV5-1
CASSFAGDEQYF TRBV28
CATSPGDATGELFF TRBV15
CASRAGNGNTEAFF TRBV10-1
CASSQEWTGTGELFF TRBV14
CASSQVRDTGELFF TRBV4-1
CASSYSKEYEQFF TRBV6-6
CASSNTETWGSTDTQYF TRBV13
CDSYEQYF TRBV29-1
CASSLEAGNSYEQYF TRBV7-8
CASSFGYWAGIRNTQYF TRBV27
CSVEVLGGEKFF TRBV29-1
CASSSPVSKDTGELFF TRBV7-9
CASTDTYEQYF TRBV5-1
CASSVGVRYEQYF TRBV7-9
CASSFGGYSFSGANVLTF TRBV5-4
CASSQRAGGSSYEQYF TRBV4-1
CASSLAGGSGGNTGELFF TRBV27
CASSVGTSTDTQYF TRBV9
CASSVSEDWSYEQYF TRBV9
CASSLAMLAASYEQYF TRBV7-8
CASSPGTLEAFF TRBV11-2
CASSSTGGSNQPQHF TRBV28